This T cell receptor beta chain was observed in a study of shared clonotypes between healthy human individuals. Study context: There were three CD4 naive, three CD4 memory, two CD8 naive and one CD8 memory plates per donor.

Produced via immunoSEQ multiplex PCR; TCRdb's table is partial and in-frame only. The table has approximately 2,300,000 clones, less than 95% seen once. In regard to this clone: Its antigen is as yet unknown.

Regarding the study as a whole: Across subsets, estimated richness was generally greater for naive than for memory populations.

CD45RA+ naive and CD45RA-negative memory subsets were separated from CD4+ cells. V dropped 2 bases and J dropped 9; count of bases not matched to a gene: 10. This CDR3 is built from 15 residues. Germline V CDR1 and CDR2: MNHEY, SVGAGI. This TCR derives from a man aged 18 to 35 in good health. Some clones in this sample may be carry-over from other donors' samples. Material for sequencing was naive CD4+ T cells from PBMCs. Subset reported: CD45RA+ positively selected. The genes are TRBV6-5 and TRBJ2-1, with 7 positions matching TRBD2. The CDR3 sequence: CASSYGAGVAIEQFF. CDR3 coding DNA: TGTGCCAGCAGTTACGGGGCGGGAGTAGCTATTGAGCAGTTCTTC.